The present T cell receptor beta chain was sequenced within a study of Tregs in tolerant kidney transplant recipients. Study-wide results and caveats: Donor-specific Treg expansion exceeded global Treg expansion in tolerant patients, suggesting antigen drive. Few patients were studied, so findings need validation in larger groups.

This clone was counted a few times. As yet, its antigen is unknown. Data came from immunoSEQ multiplex PCR; TCRdb stores just in-frame clones and leaves some out. The table lists about 15,000 clones, over 75% of them singletons. This CDR3 is 15 amino acids long. V lost 0 bases, J lost 0 bases, and 2 bases stayed unmatched. Germline V CDR1 and CDR2: MNHEY, SVGAGI. Unstimulated regulatory T cells (CD4+CD25+CD127-), CD4+CD25- non-regulatory cells, CD4 and CD8 cells were FACS-sorted from thawed PBMCs. The sample consisted of Tregs from blood, taken before the transplant. The chain is built from TRBV6-5 and TRBJ2-7, with 7 bases lining up with TRBD1. The origin of this receptor is a human donor who received a combined kidney and bone marrow transplant. The CDR3 loop reads CASSYSYRGSYEQYF. The CDR3 nucleotides read TGTGCCAGCAGTTACTCTTACAGGGGCTCCTACGAGCAGTACTTC.